Listed here is a single TCR beta chain. The antigen is undetermined. Only Caucasian adults living in Nashville, Tennessee made up the donor group. This sample is part of a study of shared clonotypes between healthy human individuals. Here immunoSEQ multiplex PCR was the method, and the copy in TCRdb shows in-frame clones only, minus some. Of 980,000 or so clones listed, 76% are singletons. Study-wide results and limits: It was only blood that was sampled, and tissue repertoires likely differ.

The length of the CDR3 is 14 residues. The germline CDR1 and CDR2 sequences are MDHEN and SYDVKM. The ends were cut back, 8 bases at V and 3 bases at J, with 15 bases in the middle. This TCR came from a man aged 18 to 30 in good health. Specimen: memory CD4+ T cells sorted from blood. Noted subset: CD45RA-negative fraction. This chain connects TRBV28 to TRBJ2-3; perhaps TRBD2 as D (7 bases). CDR3 in amino acids: CASCGGAGTDTQYF. The CDR3 DNA sequence: TGTGCCAGCTGTGGGGGGGCCGGAACAGATACGCAGTATTTT.